The clone carrying this TCR beta chain has just a few counts. Its target is not known. This entry belongs to a study of cytomegalovirus exposure and HLA in healthy donors. Study-level results: The study designated 160 or so TCR beta chains cytomegalovirus-associated.

The PCR employed 60 Vbeta primers together with 13 Jbeta primers. Using immunoSEQ multiplex PCR, the repertoire was profiled, and TCRdb retains in-frame clones only, with some absent. The sample lists around 140,000 clones; about 78% were seen once. The CDR3 spans 15 residues. Germline V gene data show CDR1 as LNHDA and CDR2 as SQIVND (reference sequence). The ends were cut back, 7 bases at V and 1 base at J, with 15 bases in the middle. The rearrangement uses TRBV19 and TRBJ2-3; D possibly corresponds to TRBD2 (5 bases). The source of this sequence is a man aged 50 to 60 in good health and CMV-seropositive. Sequencing used PBMCs. The CDR3 sequence is CASNLLVGGTDTQYF. The CDR3 nucleotides are TGTGCCAGTAACCTACTAGTTGGGGGCACAGATACGCAGTATTTT.